This T cell receptor (beta chain) was sequenced in a study of blood T cells in healthy people across ages. The study's findings and limits: Diversity of TCR beta per million T cells declined in a roughly linear way with age. There were more naive CD4+ cells and higher diversity in long-lived donors than in aged donors. Expanded clonotype shifts may have been confounded, as the donors had an unknown CMV status.

A sample-barcoded 5' primer and a J-beta primer mix were used in a second PCR of roughly 7 to 11 cycles. TCRdb redid the calling of the 5' RACE reads with MiXCR, one entry per CDR3 protein. The table records 710,000 or so distinct CDR3 sequences, 22% of them present only once. In the case of this clonotype: Its antigen is currently unknown.

This receptor was taken from a man aged 65 to 85 in good health. The sequenced sample was blood.

CDR3 in DNA: TGTGCCAGCAGTTACCCTTTACGGGGGAGTGGCTATGGCTACACCTTC. Translation: CASSYPLRGSGYGYTF. The rearrangement links TRBV6-5 to TRBJ1-2; D is perhaps TRBD1 (5 bases). V lost 2 bases to trimming and J lost 4 bases, with 17 bases between them. Germline CDR1 is MNHEY and CDR2 is SVGAGI. This CDR3 is built from 16 residues.